Following are 31 T cell receptor beta chains from one sample sequenced in a study of T cells in localized non-small cell lung cancer (dated by TCRdb to 2018 to 2020). The receptor library was made with the immunoSEQ multiplex PCR assay. In TCRdb, the immuneACCESS table is reduced to in-frame sequences with V and J assigned. These tables do not hold every clone; where another copy was compared, an unresolved V gene accounts for under half, and the others remain unexplained. The table for this sample lists under 3,000 clones; 35% to 40% of them were counted only once. The ten largest make up approximately 12% of the sample. The source was lung tumor tissue, collected before any cancer treatment. The receptors were gathered from an older male donor with stage I squamous cell lung carcinoma.

This clone was counted only a few times. The CDR3 here is CASSVGGNTGELFF. In DNA, the CDR3 is TGTGCCAGCAGCGTCGGAGGGAACACCGGGGAGCTGTTTTTT. V gene TRBV9 combines with J gene TRBJ2-2; D possibly corresponds to TRBD2 (5 bases). The germline CDR1 and CDR2 sequences are SGDLS and YYNGEE. Trimming left V 2 bases short and J 1 base short, with 6 bases between. The CDR3 has 14 residues.

The CDR3 nucleotides read TGTGCCAGCAGCGTAGGGGACAATGAGCAGTTCTTC. Translating it yields CASSVGDNEQFF. The gene calls are TRBV9 and TRBJ2-1; D remains unclear. The V and J ends lost 0 bases and 5 bases respectively, with 3 bases between them. The CDR3 has 12 amino acids. In germline, CDR1 is SGDLS, CDR2 YYNGEE.

This clone was seen only a few times. The V gene is TRBV7-3, the J gene TRBJ1-1; tentatively, D is TRBD1 (6 bases). CDR1 is SGHTA, CDR2 FQGTGA, per germline. CDR3 length: 16 residues. The V gene lost 0 bases and the J gene lost 3 bases, with 14 bases spanning the gap. This CDR3 is CASSLTDTGSDTEAFF. Here the CDR3 DNA reads TGTGCCAGCAGCTTAACCGACACAGGGTCGGACACTGAAGCTTTCTTT.

In its sample, this clone was seen a few times. This chain connects TRBV6-7 to TRBJ1-1, with unresolved D. TRBV6-7 is identified as an open reading frame with a role that is uncertain. Trimming pared 6 bases from V and 3 bases from J, leaving 5 bases between. This CDR3 contains 11 residues. The chain's CDR3 is CASRNYTEAFF. In nucleotides, the CDR3 is TGTGCCAGCAGGAACTACACTGAAGCTTTCTTT.

The V call is TRBV30, the J call TRBJ1-6, with D hard to call. The V end lost 5 bases, the J end lost 10 bases, and 18 bases lay between the germline ends. Per the germline V gene, CDR1 is GTSNPN and CDR2 is SVGIG (reference sequence). This CDR3 has 14 residues. CDR3 loop: CAWSNSRVRSPLHF. In nucleotides, the CDR3 is TGTGCCTGGTCCAATTCGCGGGTCCGGTCACCCCTCCACTTT.

The chain couples TRBV11-3 to TRBJ2-2; tentatively, D is TRBD2 (6 bases). The germline gives CDR1 SGHNT, CDR2 YENEEA. Trimming removed 3 bases from V and 4 bases from J, with 12 bases in between. The CDR3 consists of 15 residues. CDR3 in DNA: TGTGCCAGCAGCTTCCGGACTACCTTCACCGGGGAGCTGTTTTTT. It specifies CASSFRTTFTGELFF. Filled out from reference TRBV11-3 and TRBJ2-2, the complete variable domain reads EAGVVQSPRYKIIEKKQPVAFWCNPISGHNTLYWYLQNLGQGPELLIRYENEEAVDDSQLPKDRFSAERLKGVDSTLKIQPAELGDSAVYLCASSFRTTFTGELFFGEGSRLTVL.

This chain connects TRBV18 to TRBJ2-3; maybe TRBD2 (6 bases). Germline V gene data show CDR1 as KGHSH and CDR2 as LQKENI. V was trimmed by 8 bases and J by 2 bases, leaving 11 bases between them. This CDR3 is built from 13 residues. CDR3 sequence (DNA): TGTGCCAGCACGGGGAGGTTCACAGATACGCAGTATTTT. This encodes CASTGRFTDTQYF.

This sequence joins TRBV11-3 and TRBJ1-3, with D unclear. CDR3 size: 14 residues. The germline CDR1 and CDR2 sequences are SGHNT and YENEEA. The V end lost 6 bases, the J end lost 0 bases, and 9 bases lay between the germline ends. Here the CDR3 reads CASREGSSGNTIYF. Here the CDR3 DNA reads TGTGCCAGCAGGGAGGGTAGCTCTGGAAACACCATATATTTT. Using reference TRBV11-3 and TRBJ1-3 for the parts outside the CDR3, the full variable domain is EAGVVQSPRYKIIEKKQPVAFWCNPISGHNTLYWYLQNLGQGPELLIRYENEEAVDDSQLPKDRFSAERLKGVDSTLKIQPAELGDSAVYLCASREGSSGNTIYFGEGSWLTVV.

This clone has only a few counts. This rearrangement joins TRBV9 to TRBJ1-6, with D possibly being TRBD1 (6 bases). The CDR3 is 14 residues long. In germline, CDR1 is SGDLS, CDR2 YYNGEE. Trimming took off 3 bases at V and 7 bases at J, with 11 bases between the two ends. This chain's CDR3 is CASSAGELNSPLHF. CDR3 in DNA: TGTGCCAGCAGCGCAGGGGAGTTAAATTCACCCCTCCACTTT.

This chain joins TRBV11-3 and TRBJ1-1; 7 positions match TRBD1. Per germline, CDR1 SGHNT and CDR2 YENEEA. V shed 5 bases and J 1 base; nucleotides not matched to a gene: 4. The CDR3 loop spans 14 amino acids. CDR3: CASSLGTANTEAFF. Written as DNA, the CDR3 is TGTGCCAGCAGCCTGGGGACAGCGAACACTGAAGCTTTCTTT.

This clone counts as medium-sized. The chain recombines TRBV11-3 with TRBJ2-2; D call uncertain. V lost 2 bases to trimming and J lost 6 bases, with 10 bases between them. CDR1 SGHNT and CDR2 YENEEA come from the germline V gene. This CDR3 comprises 14 residues. The DNA of the CDR3 is TGTGCCAGCAGCTTATCCTACTCCTCCGGGGAGCTGTTTTTT. It codes for CASSLSYSSGELFF.

In DNA form, the CDR3 reads TGTGCCAGTAAGGGAGGCACTGAAGCTTTCTTT. Its protein is CASKGGTEAFF. The chain recombines TRBV19 with TRBJ1-1; D is undetermined. This CDR3 region has 11 residues. In germline, CDR1 is LNHDA, CDR2 SQIVND (reference sequence). V shed 7 bases and J shed 4 bases, with 7 bases lying between them. Full variable domain (outside the CDR3, taken from reference TRBV19 and TRBJ1-1): DGGITQSPKYLFRKEGQNVTLSCEQNLNHDAMYWYRQDPGQGLRLIYYSQIVNDFQKGDIAEGYSVSREKKESFPLTVTSAQKNPTAFYLCASKGGTEAFFGQGTRLTVV.

This clone is deemed large. V usage is TRBV9 and J usage is TRBJ2-1; D uncertain. Trimming pared 4 bases from V and 6 bases from J, leaving 17 bases between. The V gene's germline CDR1 is SGDLS and CDR2 YYNGEE. The CDR3 sequence is 15 residues long. The CDR3 nucleotides read TGTGCCAGCAGCCCTCCTCTAAACCCGTCCAATGAGCAGTTCTTC. Encoded protein: CASSPPLNPSNEQFF.

This clone turned up a few times. V gene TRBV6-8 combines with J gene TRBJ1-4; perhaps TRBD1 as D (5 bases). The CDR3 consists of 14 residues. V was shortened by 5 bases and J by 8 bases, with 15 bases between the two germline ends. Per the germline V gene, CDR1 is MNHGY and CDR2 is SAAAGT. For the CDR3, the DNA is TGTGCCAGCAGTGCCCAAGGGGCTGGGGAAAAACTGTTTTTT. Translating it yields CASSAQGAGEKLFF.

The V gene is TRBV30, the J gene TRBJ1-6, with D possibly TRBD1 on 6 matching bases. The CDR3 sequence is 14 residues long. The germline CDR1 and CDR2 sequences are GTSNPN and SVGIG (reference sequence). Trimming removed 3 bases from V and 10 bases from J, with 16 bases in between. CDR3 loop: CAWSGAGDLSPLHF. For the CDR3, the DNA is TGTGCCTGGAGCGGGGCAGGGGATCTATCACCCCTCCACTTT.

This clone is categorized as medium-sized. This chain connects TRBV11-3 to TRBJ1-6; D is undetermined. This CDR3 has 14 amino acids. Trimming stripped 3 bases from V and 3 bases from J, with 6 bases between. Germline values: CDR1 SGHNT, CDR2 YENEEA. The CDR3 DNA is TGTGCCAGCAGCTTCTCAGTCTATAATTCACCCCTCCACTTT. The encoded protein is CASSFSVYNSPLHF.

This clone was detected only a few times. The chain links TRBV27 to TRBJ2-7, with D tentatively TRBD2 (5 bases). Germline assignment: CDR1 MNHEY and CDR2 SMNVEV (reference sequence). This CDR3 comprises 15 residues. V was cut by 3 bases and J by 2 bases, with 14 bases left in between. CDR3 loop: CASSLVAAGTYEQYF. CDR3 sequence (DNA): TGTGCCAGCAGTTTGGTGGCAGCCGGGACCTACGAGCAGTACTTC.

V is TRBV19 and J is TRBJ1-1; D remains ambiguous. This CDR3 is built from 14 residues. Germline CDR1 and CDR2: LNHDA and SQIVND (reference sequence). V lost 6 bases, J lost 0 bases, and 11 bases lay in between. CDR3 region: CASSYSSLNTEAFF. CDR3 coding DNA: TGTGCCAGTAGCTATAGTTCGCTGAACACTGAAGCTTTCTTT.

The gene calls are TRBV18 and TRBJ1-2; D not resolved. Looked up from germline, CDR1 is KGHSH and CDR2 is LQKENI. V lost 2 bases and J lost 4, with 8 bases in between. This CDR3 has 13 residues. The DNA for the CDR3 is TGTGCCAGCTCACCAGAAAGGGTCTATGGCTACACCTTC. This gives the protein CASSPERVYGYTF. Supplemented by reference TRBV18 and TRBJ1-2, the full variable domain reads NAGVMQNPRHLVRRRGQEARLRCSPMKGHSHVYWYRQLPEEGLKFMVYLQKENIIDESGMPKERFSAEFPKEGPSILRIQQVVRGDSAAYFCASSPERVYGYTFGSGTRLTVV.

The rearrangement uses TRBV10-2 and TRBJ1-2, with 8 bases fitting TRBD1. V was pared by 7 bases and J by 7 bases, with 8 bases of the junction left unmatched. Germline V gene sequence: CDR1 WSHSY, CDR2 SAAADI. The CDR3 consists of 13 residues. In DNA form, the CDR3 reads TGCGCCAGCACCGCCGGACAGGGTTTTGGCTACACCTTC. Translating gives CASTAGQGFGYTF.

The chain recombines TRBV11-3 with TRBJ2-1; 8 bases align to TRBD2. Trimming at V came to 0 bases and at J to 7 bases, leaving 5 bases not matched to a gene. The CDR3 sequence is 15 residues long. Germline CDR1 is SGHNT and CDR2 is YENEEA. The CDR3 nucleotides are TGTGCCAGCAGCTTAGAAGCGGGGGCCGAAAATGAGCAGTTCTTC. This translates into CASSLEAGAENEQFF.

This chain links TRBV14 with TRBJ2-6; the D is unclear. V lost 1 base and J lost 2, with 6 bases in between. CDR3 length equals 15 residues. The V gene's germline CDR1 is SGHDN and CDR2 FVKESK. CDR3 sequence (DNA): TGTGCCAGCAGCCAAGTGGGGACTGGGGCCAACGTCCTGACTTTC. It specifies CASSQVGTGANVLTF. The full variable domain, its missing parts supplied by reference TRBV14 and TRBJ2-6, is EAGVTQFPSHSVIEKGQTVTLRCDPISGHDNLYWYRRVMGKEIKFLLHFVKESKQDESGMPNNRFLAERTGGTYSTLKVQPAELEDSGVYFCASSQVGTGANVLTFGAGSRLTVL.

V usage is TRBV5-1 and J usage is TRBJ1-6, with 7 bases matching TRBD1. The CDR3 loop spans 15 amino acids. Germline V lookup: CDR1 SGHRS, CDR2 YFSETQ. V lost 0 bases, J lost 7 bases, and 4 bases stayed unmatched. CDR3 region: CASSLGQQGNSPLHF. CDR3 nucleotide sequence: TGCGCCAGCAGCTTGGGGCAACAGGGGAATTCACCCCTCCACTTT.

This clone was seen only a few times. This sequence joins TRBV29-1 and TRBJ2-3; 7 bases map to TRBD1. This CDR3 comprises 13 residues. Germline CDR1 reads SQVTM; CDR2 reads ANQGSEA. The J segment lost 4 bases and the V segment lost 7 bases, leaving 8 bases of the junction unmatched. The CDR3 DNA reads TGCAGCGCCGGGACAGCTACTTCAGATACGCAGTATTTT. This codes for CSAGTATSDTQYF.

The chain uses TRBV9 and TRBJ1-6, with a weak D call TRBD1 (5 bases). Germline values: CDR1 SGDLS, CDR2 YYNGEE. This CDR3 spans 15 amino acids. V lost 2 bases, J lost 5 bases, and 11 bases lay in between. As DNA, the CDR3 is TGTGCCAGCAGCGTCCAGGGAACCAATAATTCACCCCTCCACTTT. It specifies CASSVQGTNNSPLHF. Full variable domain (missing parts from reference TRBV9 and TRBJ1-6): DSGVTQTPKHLITATGQRVTLRCSPRSGDLSVYWYQQSLDQGLQFLIQYYNGEERAKGNILERFSAQQFPDLHSELNLSSLELGDSALYFCASSVQGTNNSPLHFGNGTRLTVT.

Only a few counts were recorded for this clone. The gene calls are TRBV11-3 and TRBJ2-2; 7 nucleotides align to TRBD2. This CDR3 spans 16 amino acids. J gave up 2 bases and V 3 bases, and 6 bases lay outside the gene matches. Germline V gene data show CDR1 as SGHNT and CDR2 as YENEEA. The CDR3 is CASSFSGTLNTGELFF. The CDR3 nucleotides are TGTGCCAGCAGCTTCAGCGGGACTTTAAACACCGGGGAGCTGTTTTTT.

The J gene is TRBJ2-1, the V gene TRBV19; 10 bases are a match to TRBD2. Germline V gene lookup returns CDR1 LNHDA and CDR2 SQIVND (reference sequence). V trimming: 6 bases; J trimming: 3 bases; junction bases outside the gene matches: 8. CDR3 length: 16 residues. CDR3 in amino acids: CASRESGGAFYNEQFF. As DNA, the CDR3 is TGTGCCAGTAGAGAGAGCGGGGGGGCTTTCTACAATGAGCAGTTCTTC.

This clone counts as medium-sized. This chain uses TRBV11-3 with TRBJ2-1; 8 nucleotides align to TRBD2. The CDR3 totals 14 residues. Germline assignment: CDR1 SGHNT and CDR2 YENEEA. V shed 3 bases, J shed 6 bases, and the junction held 4 bases outside the gene matches. The CDR3: CASSFDGGANEQFF. CDR3 coding DNA: TGTGCCAGCAGCTTCGACGGGGGGGCCAATGAGCAGTTCTTC.

This chain connects TRBV10-1 to TRBJ1-5, with D possibly being TRBD1 (5 bases). This CDR3 is built from 14 residues. Germline values: CDR1 WNHNN, CDR2 SYGVQD (reference sequence). The ends were cut back, 8 bases at V and 6 bases at J, with 17 bases in the middle. The CDR3 coding sequence is TGCGCCAGCTACAAATTGAGAGGGGTTCAGCCCCAGCATTTT. It encodes CASYKLRGVQPQHF.

The CDR3 sequence: CASGLETSDRVSYEQYF. CDR3 coding DNA: TGTGCTAGTGGTTTGGAAACCTCGGACAGGGTCTCCTACGAGCAGTACTTC. V gene TRBV12-5 combines with J gene TRBJ2-7; 8 bases are shared with TRBD1. The trim removed 1 base at V and 0 bases at J, leaving 8 bases unmatched. This CDR3 region has 17 residues. Germline V CDR1 and CDR2: LGHNT, FRNRAP.

The chain is built from TRBV19 and TRBJ1-5; D is uncertain. Trimming stripped 0 bases from V and 3 bases from J, with 6 bases between. The CDR3 extends over 14 amino acids. Germline V gene lookup returns CDR1 LNHDA and CDR2 SQIVND (reference sequence). The CDR3 loop is CASSIDSLNQPQHF. CDR3 bases: TGTGCCAGTAGTATAGACAGCCTCAATCAGCCCCAGCATTTT.